Below are 27 T cell receptor beta chains sequenced from a single sample in a study of regulatory T cells in long-lasting Graves disease. Stated time point: newly diagnosed GD, antithyroid drugs for less than 3 months. Generation of the TCR library employed RNA extracted from PBMCs. Relying on iRepertoire HTBI primers and Arm-PCR of CDR3 regions, the team built TCR beta libraries. TCRdb ran MiXCR on the multiplex PCR reads and lists one entry per CDR3 protein. The table includes 450,000 to 700,000 distinct CDR3 sequences, roughly 13% detected once. The sample was also reused in another study, on T cells in Graves' hyperthyroidism and ophthalmopathy.

Sequenced material: peripheral blood mononuclear cells (PBMCs), taken at new diagnosis, from a patient treated with antithyroid drugs. The receptors were sampled from a young man with Graves disease.

J is TRBJ1-4 and V is TRBV9, with TRBD1 matching over 8 bases. This CDR3 spans 16 amino acids. V trimming: 0 bases; J trimming: 5 bases; junction bases outside the gene matches: 6. Per germline, CDR1 SGDLS and CDR2 YYNGEE. In DNA form, the CDR3 reads TGTGCCAGCAGCGTAGGACCGGGACAGGAAAATGAAAAACTGTTTTTT. Translation: CASSVGPGQENEKLFF.

In this sample, this clonotype turned up many times. The chain combines TRBV6-1 with TRBJ2-3, with TRBD2 identical over 9 bases. The J segment lost 2 bases and the V segment lost 5 bases, leaving 5 bases of the junction unmatched. Germline V lookup: CDR1 MNHNS, CDR2 SASEGT. The CDR3 extends over 15 amino acids. The CDR3: CASSPTSGVTDTQYF. In DNA form, the CDR3 reads TGTGCCAGCAGTCCGACTAGCGGAGTCACAGATACGCAGTATTTT.

This clonotype occurred many times. The chain recombines TRBV5-1 with TRBJ2-6, with unresolved D. Per germline, CDR1 SGHRS and CDR2 YFSETQ. The CDR3 contains 16 residues. V was pared by 0 bases and J by 1 base, with 8 bases between. CDR3 amino acids: CASSLGLGSGANVLTF. Written as DNA, the CDR3 is TGCGCCAGCAGCTTGGGTTTGGGATCTGGGGCCAACGTCCTGACTTTC.

Comments on this clonotype: With only one base between it and a far larger clone, this is likely a read error. The chain is built from TRBV9 and TRBJ1-2; D is unclear. V shed 4 bases and J shed 8 bases, with 21 bases lying between them. Germline V gene lookup returns CDR1 SGDLS and CDR2 YYNGEE. This CDR3 has 15 residues. The CDR3 here is CASSPGRHNLLGYTF. DNA of the CDR3: TGTGCCAGCAGCCCCGGGCGACATAACCTCCTCGGCTACACCTTC.

This clonotype was recorded at least ten times. V is TRBV28 and J is TRBJ2-1; tentatively, D is TRBD1 or TRBD2 (5 bases each). Trimming took 5 bases from V and 6 from J, leaving 14 bases between them. Germline-derived CDR1 and CDR2 are MDHEN and SYDVKM. The CDR3 contains 14 residues. CDR3 DNA: TGTGCCAGCAGTGACAGTTATGGAGGCAATGAGCAGTTCTTC. Translating gives CASSDSYGGNEQFF.

This clonotype occurred many times. The V and J genes are TRBV7-2 and TRBJ2-7, with 8 bases matching TRBD2. The V segment lost 1 base and the J segment 5 bases; nucleotides outside the gene matches: 7. The CDR3 extends over 15 amino acids. Germline CDR1 reads SGHTA; CDR2 reads FQGNSA. The CDR3: CASSLGGLAFHEQYF. The CDR3 nucleotides are TGTGCCAGCAGCTTAGGAGGACTAGCTTTCCACGAGCAGTACTTC.

Many counts were recorded for this clonotype. The V call is TRBV11-2, the J call TRBJ2-7; D gene unclear. V was cut by 5 bases and J by 2 bases, with 7 bases left in between. There are 12 residues in the CDR3. Germline loops: CDR1 SGHAT, CDR2 FQNNGV. CDR3 sequence reads: CASSDWTYEQYF. CDR3 bases: TGTGCCAGCAGCGACTGGACCTACGAGCAGTACTTC.

This clonotype occurred many times. This sequence joins TRBV2 and TRBJ1-2, with D maybe TRBD1 (5 bases). The CDR3 contains 15 residues. The germline V gene has CDR1 SNHLY and CDR2 FYNNEI. Trimming shortened V by 0 bases and J by 6 bases, and 14 bases separated the two germline ends. CDR3 sequence (DNA): TGTGCCAGCAGTGAAGCGTTCGGGGGTCGGGATGGCTACACCTTC. As protein: CASSEAFGGRDGYTF.

This clonotype came up once. Here the CDR3 DNA reads TGTGCCAGCGGAGGGGACAGGGAGCCCGAGACCCAGTACTTC. Amino acids: CASGGDREPETQYF. The chain is built from TRBV2 and TRBJ2-5; TRBD1 aligns across 9 bases. The trim removed 8 bases at V and 5 bases at J, leaving 9 bases unmatched. The CDR3 contains 14 residues. CDR1 is SNHLY and CDR2 is FYNNEI in the germline V gene.

Notes on this clonotype: This may come from a read error, since a much larger clone is one base off. This chain joins TRBV5-1 and TRBJ1-1; 9 positions agree with TRBD1. J was trimmed by 5 bases and V by 4 bases; bases with no gene match: 9. This CDR3 is 15 amino acids long. Per the germline V gene, CDR1 is SGHRS and CDR2 is YFSETQ. The CDR3 spells CASSPTGGLSTEAFF. The CDR3 region has the DNA TGCGCCAGCAGCCCCACAGGGGGCCTGAGTACTGAAGCTTTCTTT.

This clonotype was seen many times. This sequence joins TRBV7-9 and TRBJ1-2; D gene uncertain. Trimming took 0 bases from V and 5 from J, leaving 13 bases between them. The CDR3 loop spans 15 amino acids. Germline lookup yields CDR1 SEHNR and CDR2 FQNEAQ (reference sequence). In nucleotides, the CDR3 is TGTGCCAGCAGCTTAGCAGGTGGGAGCAAGTATGGCTACACCTTC. Amino acids: CASSLAGGSKYGYTF.

This clonotype was seen at least ten times. The chain has TRBV15 and TRBJ1-4; maybe TRBD1 (5 bases). The CDR3 extends over 15 amino acids. Per germline, CDR1 LNHNV and CDR2 YYDKDF (reference sequence). The germline V and J ends were trimmed by 1 base and 4 bases, with 10 bases remaining between them. The CDR3 is CATSRGGAGNEKLFF. CDR3 in DNA: TGTGCCACCAGCAGAGGTGGGGCGGGTAATGAAAAACTGTTTTTT.

This clonotype has just one count. The gene calls are TRBV7-8 and TRBJ2-3; TRBD1 or TRBD2 may be the D gene (5 bases each). The CDR3 has 15 amino acids. Deletions cut 5 bases from V and 2 bases from J, with 14 bases between. Germline assignment: CDR1 SGHVS and CDR2 FQNEAQ. CDR3 DNA sequence: TGTGCCAGCAGCCGAGGGGCACTCTCCACAGATACGCAGTATTTT. As protein: CASSRGALSTDTQYF.

This clonotype was counted at least ten times. The DNA for the CDR3 is TGTGCCAGCACCTCGTACAGGGGGGGGTATGGCTACACCTTC. This sequence encodes CASTSYRGGYGYTF. The chain combines TRBV27 with TRBJ1-2, with TRBD1 matching 8 bases. Germline V gives CDR1 MNHEY, CDR2 SMNVEV (reference sequence). The junction had 9 bases not matched to a gene; V was cut back by 7 bases and J by 5 bases. This CDR3 has 14 amino acids.

This clonotype was picked up a small number of times. The chain carries TRBV7-3 and TRBJ1-1; D might be TRBD1 (6 bases). Germline V gene lookup returns CDR1 SGHTA and CDR2 FQGTGA. This CDR3 comprises 13 residues. The V end lost 6 bases, the J end lost 3 bases, and 11 bases lay between the germline ends. The CDR3 DNA reads as TGTGCCAGCAGTAGGGACACTGACACTGAAGCTTTCTTT. As protein: CASSRDTDTEAFF.

This clonotype was seen a handful of times. The V call is TRBV27, the J call TRBJ2-2, with D tentatively TRBD1 or TRBD2 (5 bases each). Germline loops: CDR1 MNHEY, CDR2 SMNVEV (reference sequence). Deletions cut 6 bases from V and 7 bases from J, with 9 bases between. The length of the CDR3 is 12 residues. For the CDR3, the DNA is TGTGCCAGCAGAAAGAGGGGCGGGGAGCTGTTTTTT. It translates to CASRKRGGELFF.

This clonotype has at least ten counts. This chain links TRBV5-1 with TRBJ2-3; D is ambiguous. V gave up 6 bases and J gave up 6 bases, with 26 bases separating them. The CDR3 length is 17 residues. Germline V lookup: CDR1 SGHRS, CDR2 YFSETQ. The CDR3 here is CASIVQHGGLVHDTQYF. In DNA, the CDR3 is TGCGCCAGCATCGTCCAGCACGGTGGGCTGGTACATGATACGCAGTATTTT.

This clonotype showed up many times. J is TRBJ1-5 and V is TRBV12-3 or TRBV12-4; D gene ambiguous. There are 13 residues in the CDR3. Trimming took 7 bases from V and 2 from J, leaving 9 bases between them. CDR3 loop: CASTLRGNQPQHF. Here the CDR3 DNA reads TGTGCCAGCACCCTCCGGGGCAATCAGCCCCAGCATTTT.

The V and J genes are TRBV20-1 and TRBJ2-5; D remains unclear. The CDR3 loop spans 12 amino acids. Germline V gives CDR1 DFQATT, CDR2 SNEGSKA (reference sequence). V was shortened by 3 bases and J by 0 bases, with 5 bases between the two germline ends. The CDR3, as DNA: TGCAGTGCTAGCGATAACCAAGAGACCCAGTACTTC. As protein: CSASDNQETQYF.

This clonotype was detected a few times. This chain joins TRBV28 and TRBJ2-7, with 13 bases matching TRBD2. Trimming at V came to 6 bases and at J to 7 bases, leaving 9 bases not matched to a gene. The germline V gene has CDR1 MDHEN and CDR2 SYDVKM. The CDR3 has 15 residues. The CDR3 nucleotides read TGTGCCAGCAGCCCCCCGGGACTAGCGGGATGGGAGCAGTACTTC. Amino acid sequence: CASSPPGLAGWEQYF.

The V call is TRBV6-5, the J call TRBJ2-7; TRBD1 matches 8 bases. CDR1 is MNHEY and CDR2 is SVGAGI in the germline V gene. J lost 4 bases, V lost 0 bases, and 8 bases had no gene match. The CDR3 consists of 16 residues. For the CDR3, the DNA is TGTGCCAGCAGTTACTCGACGGCAGGGGGCCAGTACGAGCAGTACTTC. Translation: CASSYSTAGGQYEQYF.

The genes are TRBV12-3 or TRBV12-4 and TRBJ2-1; perhaps TRBD2 as D (6 bases). Trimming removed 6 bases at V and 5 bases at J, with 14 bases between. This CDR3 is 14 amino acids long. The CDR3 nucleotides are TGTGCCAGCAGGACCGGGACTGGGAACAATGAGCAGTTCTTC. Translating gives CASRTGTGNNEQFF.

In its sample, this clonotype was seen many times. The chain uses TRBV29-1 and TRBJ2-1, with D perhaps TRBD1 (6 bases). The germline CDR1 and CDR2 sequences are SQVTM and ANQGSEA. This CDR3 has 13 amino acids. The CDR3 DNA is TGCAGTGAAAGCAGGGGATCCTACAATGAGCAGTTCTTC. It encodes CSESRGSYNEQFF.

This clonotype showed up just a few times. This rearrangement joins TRBV5-6 to TRBJ1-1; D is ambiguous. CDR3 size: 16 residues. With 1 base removed from V and 0 bases from J, the gap between germline ends came to 13 bases. Germline lookup yields CDR1 SGHDT and CDR2 YYEEEE. The DNA of the CDR3 is TGTGCCAGCAGCTTGTATAGCTCAGCCTTGAACACTGAAGCTTTCTTT. This sequence encodes CASSLYSSALNTEAFF.

This clonotype was counted ten times or more. An end of the junction does not agree with germline; a read error may underlie this. The chain combines TRBV7-8 with TRBJ2-1, with D tentatively TRBD2 (6 bases). Germline CDR1 SGHVS, CDR2 FQNEAQ. There are 15 residues in the CDR3. CDR3 residues: CASSLDGDSNNEQFF. CDR3 in DNA: TGTGCCAGCAGCTTAGATGGGGACTCCAACAATGAGCAGTTCTTC. The full variable domain, with the rest looked up from reference TRBV7-8 and TRBJ2-1, is GAGVSQSPRYKVAKRGQDVALRCDPISGHVSLFWYQQALGQGPEFLTYFQNEAQLDKSGLPSDRFFAERPEGSVSTLKIQRTQQEDSAVYLCASSLDGDSNNEQFFGPGTRLTVL.

A few counts support this clonotype. This chain links TRBV5-1 with TRBJ2-5; 8 nucleotides align to TRBD1. V lost 4 bases, J lost 2 bases, and 4 bases stayed unmatched. The CDR3 consists of 14 residues. The germline V gene encodes CDR1 SGHRS and CDR2 YFSETQ. CDR3 in DNA: TGCGCCAGCAGCGGCCGGGACAGGCAAGAGACCCAGTACTTC. The encoded protein is CASSGRDRQETQYF.

This clonotype occurred many times. V and J are TRBV27 and TRBJ2-1, with D possibly matching TRBD1 (5 bases). This CDR3 region has 16 residues. Germline V CDR1 and CDR2: MNHEY, SMNVEV (reference sequence). V was cut by 1 base and J by 8 bases, with 18 bases left in between. The CDR3 DNA reads TGTGCCAGCAGTTTATTTTACATAGGGGTTGGGCATGAGCAGTTCTTC. Protein sequence: CASSLFYIGVGHEQFF.